A selection of T cell receptor beta chains follows, all from one sample in a study of cytomegalovirus exposure and HLA in healthy donors. Assay used: immunoSEQ multiplex PCR; TCRdb lists only in-frame clones, some missing. The top ten hold about 0.36% of the sample, which has a few hundred thousand clones, about 90% seen once. What was sequenced was PBMCs. These receptors were taken from a woman between 18 and 30 years old in good health and CMV-seronegative. The CDR3 runs from the conserved cysteine through the conserved F or W. D genes are given only for firm matches. Expanded clones get a size class; other rows say once, few or many, or leave the size out.

D,V,size,J,DNA,CDR3
-,TRBV9,-,TRBJ1-5,TGTGCCAGCAGACGTGGACATGCGCCCAATCAGCCCCAGCATTTT,CASRRGHAPNQPQHF
TRBD1,TRBV7-2,-,TRBJ1-4,TGTGCCAGCAGCTACCCACGACAGGGGGCAGGTGAAAAACTGTTTTTT,CASSYPRQGAGEKLFF
-,TRBV9,-,TRBJ1-2,TGTGCCAGCAGCGTAGCGGGAGTGGGCTATGGCTACACCTTC,CASSVAGVGYGYTF
-,TRBV18,once,TRBJ1-6,TGTGCCAGCTCACCCCTCGGGTCCCAGACTAATAATTCACCCCTCCACTTT,CASSPLGSQTNNSPLHF
-,TRBV29-1,-,TRBJ2-6,TGCAGCGGGGCCAGCTCTGGGGCCAACGTCCTGACTTTC,CSGASSGANVLTF
-,TRBV28,few,TRBJ2-7,TGTGCCAGCAGTTTAGTACAGAGCGAGCAGTACTTC,CASSLVQSEQYF
-,TRBV28,-,TRBJ2-7,TGTGCCAGCAGCCCTTTTTACGAGCAGTACTTC,CASSPFYEQYF
TRBD1,TRBV7-9,-,TRBJ1-2,TGTGCCAGCAGCTTTGGACAGGGACTCGGCTACACCTTC,CASSFGQGLGYTF
TRBD1,TRBV5-1,-,TRBJ1-3,TGCGCCAGCAGCTCCTCAATCAGGGGGCCTGGAAACACCATATATTTT,CASSSSIRGPGNTIYF
-,TRBV28,once,TRBJ2-3,TGTGCCAGCAGTTTAGGGGGCAGGCTGTCTAGCACAGATACGCAGTATTTT,CASSLGGRLSSTDTQYF
-,TRBV2,-,TRBJ2-6,TGTGCCAGCAGTGAAGGTGGTAGTGGGGCCAACGTCCTGACTTTC,CASSEGGSGANVLTF
-,TRBV5-6,once,TRBJ1-1,TGTGCCAGCAGCTTGGTACGTCAGGCATCCATCACTGAAGCTTTCTTT,CASSLVRQASITEAFF
-,TRBV28,-,TRBJ1-2,TGTGCCAGCAGTCCAGGGGACATCTCTAACTATGGCTACACCTTC,CASSPGDISNYGYTF
-,TRBV4-2,-,TRBJ1-1,TGTGCCAGCAGCCCCCAAGGGACAAATATGAACACTGAAGCTTTCTTT,CASSPQGTNMNTEAFF
-,TRBV6-1,-,TRBJ2-3,TGTGCCAGCAGTGTGACAACCCCGGGGTTGTCAGATACGCAGTATTTT,CASSVTTPGLSDTQYF
-,TRBV5-1,-,TRBJ2-3,TGCGCCAGCAGCTTGGAGGTAGCGGCCTTCACAGATACGCAGTATTTT,CASSLEVAAFTDTQYF
TRBD1,TRBV25-1,-,TRBJ1-1,TGTGCCAGCAGAGGACAGGAAGGTTGGACTGAAGCTTTCTTT,CASRGQEGWTEAFF
-,TRBV5-1,-,TRBJ2-7,TGCGCCAGCAGCTTGGTCGGAGGTTTCGACGAGCAGTACTTC,CASSLVGGFDEQYF
TRBD1,TRBV4-1,-,TRBJ1-2,TGCGCCAGCAGCCATATCCCTGGACAGGGGGCTAGGGGCTACACCTTC,CASSHIPGQGARGYTF
-,TRBV6-1,-,TRBJ1-2,TGTGCCAGCAGTGGACGACAGGCGAACTATGGCTACACCTTC,CASSGRQANYGYTF
TRBD2,TRBV6-1,-,TRBJ2-1,TGTGCCAGCAGTGATGCCGGGGGGTACAATGAGCAGTTCTTC,CASSDAGGYNEQFF
TRBD1,TRBV7-9,-,TRBJ2-1,TGTGCCAGCAGACAGGGGGCGGATTACAATGAGCAGTTCTTC,CASRQGADYNEQFF
TRBD2,TRBV28,-,TRBJ2-3,TGTGCCAGCAGTCTCGCTCAGAACCCGGGACTAGCGACAGATACGCAGTATTTT,CASSLAQNPGLATDTQYF
TRBD1,TRBV6-5,-,TRBJ2-7,TGTGCCAGCAGCTACCGGACAGGGGGCTACGAGCAGTACTTC,CASSYRTGGYEQYF
TRBD1,TRBV27,-,TRBJ1-1,TGTGCCAGCACGAGGACAGGGGGCGCGTGGGCTGAAGCTTTCTTT,CASTRTGGAWAEAFF
TRBD1,TRBV19,-,TRBJ2-3,TGTGCCAGCGGGGACAGGAGCACAGATACGCAGTATTTT,CASGDRSTDTQYF
TRBD1,TRBV4-3,-,TRBJ2-3,TGCGCCAGCAGCCAAGGGGACAGAAGCACAGATACGCAGTATTTT,CASSQGDRSTDTQYF